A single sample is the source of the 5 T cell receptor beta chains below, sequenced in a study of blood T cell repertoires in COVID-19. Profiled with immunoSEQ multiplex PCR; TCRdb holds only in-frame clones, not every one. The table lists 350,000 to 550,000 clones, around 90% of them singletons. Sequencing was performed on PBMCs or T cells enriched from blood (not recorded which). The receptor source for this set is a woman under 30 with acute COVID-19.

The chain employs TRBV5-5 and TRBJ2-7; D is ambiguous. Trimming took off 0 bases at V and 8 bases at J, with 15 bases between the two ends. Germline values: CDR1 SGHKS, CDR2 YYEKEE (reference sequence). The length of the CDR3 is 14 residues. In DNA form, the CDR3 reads TGTGCCAGCAGCTTGGAACAATTTCTTACGCAGCAGTACTTC. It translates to CASSLEQFLTQQYF.

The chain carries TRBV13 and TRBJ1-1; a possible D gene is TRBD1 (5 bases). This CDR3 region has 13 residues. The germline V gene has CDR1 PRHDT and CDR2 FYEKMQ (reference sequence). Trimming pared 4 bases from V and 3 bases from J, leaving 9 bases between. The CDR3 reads CASSSRGYTEAFF. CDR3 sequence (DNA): TGTGCCAGCAGCTCCCGGGGGTACACTGAAGCTTTCTTT.

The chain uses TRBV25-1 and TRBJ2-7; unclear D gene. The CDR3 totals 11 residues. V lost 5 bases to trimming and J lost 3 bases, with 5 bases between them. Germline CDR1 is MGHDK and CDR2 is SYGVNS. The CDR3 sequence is CASSLVYEQYF. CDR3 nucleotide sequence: TGTGCCAGCAGTCTTGTCTACGAGCAGTACTTC.

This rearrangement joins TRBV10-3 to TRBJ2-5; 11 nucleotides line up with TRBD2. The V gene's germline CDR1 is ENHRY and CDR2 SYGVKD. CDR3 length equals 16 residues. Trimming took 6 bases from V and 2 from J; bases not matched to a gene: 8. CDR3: CAISVSWTSGQETQYF. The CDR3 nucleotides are TGTGCCATCAGCGTATCGTGGACTAGCGGGCAAGAGACCCAGTACTTC.

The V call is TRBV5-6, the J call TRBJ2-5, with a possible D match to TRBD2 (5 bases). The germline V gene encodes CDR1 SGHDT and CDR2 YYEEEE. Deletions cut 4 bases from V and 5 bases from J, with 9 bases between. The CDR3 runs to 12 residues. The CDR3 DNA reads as TGTGCCAGCAGCATGGGCGGGGAGACCCAGTACTTC. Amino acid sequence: CASSMGGETQYF.